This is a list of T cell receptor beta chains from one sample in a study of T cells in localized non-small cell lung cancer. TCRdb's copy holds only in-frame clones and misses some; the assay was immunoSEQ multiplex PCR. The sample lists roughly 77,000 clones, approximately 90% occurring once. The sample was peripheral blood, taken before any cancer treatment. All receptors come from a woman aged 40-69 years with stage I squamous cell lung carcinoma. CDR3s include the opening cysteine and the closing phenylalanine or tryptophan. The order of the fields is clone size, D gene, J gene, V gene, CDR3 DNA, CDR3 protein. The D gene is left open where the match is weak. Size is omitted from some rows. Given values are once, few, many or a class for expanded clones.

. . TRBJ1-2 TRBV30 TGTGCCTGTTTTGGTCGTGGCTACACCTTC CACFGRGYTF
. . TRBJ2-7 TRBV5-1 TGCGCCAGCAGCTTGGTAGGTTACGAGCAGTACTTC CASSLVGYEQYF
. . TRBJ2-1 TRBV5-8 TGTGCCAGCAGCCGAAGGAATGAGCAGTTCTTC CASSRRNEQFF
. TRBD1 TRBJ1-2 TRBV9 TGTGCCAGCAGCGTAGCAGGGGGGCGTAACTATGGCTACACCTTC CASSVAGGRNYGYTF
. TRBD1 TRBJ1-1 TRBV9 TGTGCCAGCAGCGTAGGGCAGGGGGCTCGCACTGAAGCTTTCTTT CASSVGQGARTEAFF
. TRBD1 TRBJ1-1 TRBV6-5 TGTGCCAGCAGCCCTAGGGGGCAGAGTTACACTGAAGCTTTCTTT CASSPRGQSYTEAFF
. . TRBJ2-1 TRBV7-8 TGTGCCAGCAGCCAACGACAGGTCTCCTACAATGAGCAGTTCTTC CASSQRQVSYNEQFF
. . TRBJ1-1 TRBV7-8 TGTGCCAGCAGCTTAACGGACGGTAGAGTTAAAGCTTTCTTT CASSLTDGRVKAFF
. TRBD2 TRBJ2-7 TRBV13 TGTGCCAGCAGCTCGCGGGGGGACGGACGCTCCTACGAGCAGTACTTC CASSSRGDGRSYEQYF
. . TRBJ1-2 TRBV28 TGTGCCAGCAGTCTATATCGGACGGACTATGGCTACACCTTC CASSLYRTDYGYTF
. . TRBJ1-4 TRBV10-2 TGCGCCAGCATGGAAGCAACTAATGAAAAACTGTTTTTT CASMEATNEKLFF
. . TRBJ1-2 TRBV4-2 TGTGCCAGCAGCCAATACGCCCCGGGACTCCATACTATTATCTTTGGCTACACCTTC CASSQYAPGLHTIIFGYTF
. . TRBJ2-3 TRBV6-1 TGTGCCAGCAGTGAGATAGGGGATACGCAGTATTTT CASSEIGDTQYF
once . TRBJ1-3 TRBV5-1 TGCGCCAGCAGCGGAAACACCAAAGACTCTGGAAACACCATATATTTT CASSGNTKDSGNTIYF
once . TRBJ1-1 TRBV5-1 TGCGCCAGCAGGTTGGGGGACGGAAATGAAGCTTTCTTT CASRLGDGNEAFF
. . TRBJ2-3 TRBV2 TGTGCCAGCAGTGAAGCTGGGAAAGATACGCAGTATTTT CASSEAGKDTQYF
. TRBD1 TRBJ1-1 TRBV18 TGTGCCAGCTCACCACAAACAGGGGTCAGGAACACTGAAGCTTTCTTT CASSPQTGVRNTEAFF
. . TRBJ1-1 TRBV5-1 TGCGCCAGCAGCTTGGCGGGGGGCCCCACTGAAGCTTTCTTT CASSLAGGPTEAFF
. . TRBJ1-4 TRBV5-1 TGCGCCAGCAGCTTGGAGGGGGGCCAGACTAATGAAAAACTGTTTTTT CASSLEGGQTNEKLFF
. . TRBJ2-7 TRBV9 TGTGCCAGCGAGATCTCCTACGAGCAGTACTTC CASEISYEQYF
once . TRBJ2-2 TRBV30 TGTGCCTGGAGTGTAGCACTCCGGGAGCTGTTTTTT CAWSVALRELFF
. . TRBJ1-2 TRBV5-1 TGCGCCAGCAGCTTGGAGTCAGGGGTAGGGGGCTACACCTTC CASSLESGVGGYTF
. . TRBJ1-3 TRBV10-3 TGTGCCATCGACGACGGCAACTCTGGAAACACCATATATTTT CAIDDGNSGNTIYF
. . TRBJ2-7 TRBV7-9 TGTGCCAGCAGCCTCCGGTCCGGGGACGAGCAGTACTTC CASSLRSGDEQYF
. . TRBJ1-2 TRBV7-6 TGTGCCAGCAGCTTAGGCACAGTAGATTCCGGCTACACCTTC CASSLGTVDSGYTF
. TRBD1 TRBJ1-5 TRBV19 TGTGCCAGTAGGCCGACAGGGGGCGGAGGGCAGCCCCAGCATTTT CASRPTGGGGQPQHF
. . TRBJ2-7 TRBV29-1 TGCAGCGCGGGGGAACCCACTTCCTACGAGCAGTACTTC CSAGEPTSYEQYF
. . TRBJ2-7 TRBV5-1 TGCGCCAGCAGCTTGGATGGGGGCCCGACCTACGAGCAGTACTTC CASSLDGGPTYEQYF
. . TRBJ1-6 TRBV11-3 TGTGCCAGCAGCTTAGTACGGAATTCACCCCTCCACTTT CASSLVRNSPLHF
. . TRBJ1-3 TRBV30 TGTGCCTGGAGTGGAGGCCTCCTCGGCTCTGGAAACACCATATATTTT CAWSGGLLGSGNTIYF
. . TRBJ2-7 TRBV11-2 TGTGCCAGCAGCTTAGATCGTAGGGTACGGGCCGAGCAGTACTTC CASSLDRRVRAEQYF
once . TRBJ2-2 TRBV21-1 TGTGCCAGCAGTGAAGGTCTCATAGGAGGCGCCGACACCGGGGAGCTGTTTTTT CASSEGLIGGADTGELFF
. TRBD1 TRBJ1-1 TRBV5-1 TGCGCCAGCAGCTCGAGGGCAGGGGGACTGAACACTGAAGCTTTCTTT CASSSRAGGLNTEAFF
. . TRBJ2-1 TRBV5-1 TGCGCCAGCAGCTCAGGGAGTATGAGCTACAATGAGCAGTTCTTC CASSSGSMSYNEQFF
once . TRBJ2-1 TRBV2 TGTGCCAGCAGTGTGCGTAGCCATGAGCAGTTCTTC CASSVRSHEQFF
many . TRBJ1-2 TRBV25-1 TGTGCCAGCAGTCCCGGGGTTGGCTACACCTTC CASSPGVGYTF
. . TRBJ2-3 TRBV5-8 TGTGCCAGCAGCCTAGTCACAGATACGCAGTATTTT CASSLVTDTQYF
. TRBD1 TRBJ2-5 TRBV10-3 TGTGCCGCTAGACAGGGAGACCCCCAAGAGACCCAGTACTTC CAARQGDPQETQYF
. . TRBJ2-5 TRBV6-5 TGTGCCAGCAGTTACGCGGGGTCCCCTAAAGAGACCCAGTACTTC CASSYAGSPKETQYF
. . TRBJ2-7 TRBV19 TGTGCCAGTAGTATAGCTCACCCCTACGAGCAGTACTTC CASSIAHPYEQYF
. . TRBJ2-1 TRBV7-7 TGTGCTAGCAGTTCGGGACCCGTGACCTACAATGAGCAGTTCTTC CASSSGPVTYNEQFF
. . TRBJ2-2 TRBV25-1 TGTGCCAGCAGTGTGGCTGACTACCTCTCCGGGGAGCTGTTTTTT CASSVADYLSGELFF
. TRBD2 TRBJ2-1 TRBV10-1 TGCGCCAGCAGTGAGTCTGTCCAGGGAGGGGATGAGCAGTTCTTC CASSESVQGGDEQFF
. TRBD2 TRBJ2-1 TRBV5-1 TGCGCCAGCAGCTTGGAACCGGGACTAGTATATGAGCAGTTCTTC CASSLEPGLVYEQFF
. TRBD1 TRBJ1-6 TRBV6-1 TGTGCCAGCAGTGAAGGGGACAGGGGTAATTCACCCCTCCACTTT CASSEGDRGNSPLHF
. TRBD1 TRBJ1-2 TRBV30 TGTGCCTGGAGGGCGGTGGTCAGGGGGCAGGGACATGGCTACACCTTC CAWRAVVRGQGHGYTF
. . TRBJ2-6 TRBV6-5 TGTGCCAGCAGCCAAGGACTTTCTGGGGCCAACGTCCTGACTTTC CASSQGLSGANVLTF